Given below is one TCR beta chain in context. A few counts support this clone. What antigen it recognizes has not been identified. The record has no base qualities; no much larger clone is one base away. The data are from a study of blood T cell repertoires in COVID-19 (dated by TCRdb to about 2020). The study in broad terms: Collaborator samples came from the United States, Italy and Spain and covered acute and convalescent phases of COVID-19. The dataset comprised deeply sampled blood TCRbeta repertoires from subjects exposed to, actively infected with, or recovered from COVID-19. A de-identified subject ID, COVID-19 status, age in years and sex were almost always included in the sample metadata. Where available, HLA class I and class II types were obtained from metadata supplied by the sample provider rather than from assay-based typing. The material from the prospective study consisted of cDNA or gDNA derived from T cells, B-cell-depleted T cells, or PBMCs. The repertoires were released in a freely available public database meant as a resource for research on the immune response to SARS-CoV-2. Samples came from the ongoing ImmuneRACE study (first 160 participants) plus 1,254 subjects from 6 global collaborators.

Beyond this particular receptor, the publication reports: Clinical and demographic metadata were provided uncurated, with the amount varying by source and participant.

The immunoSEQ Assay, a bias-controlled multiplex PCR, was used to amplify TCRbeta CDR3 regions from genomic DNA. The source study handled its data this way. Nucleated cell counts per sample were estimated from amplification of reference gene primers within the assay. To quantify the absolute abundance of each unique TCRbeta CDR3 rearrangement, sequence reads were collapsed and filtered. Productive Simpson clonality was computed per sample as the square root of Simpson's diversity index over productive rearrangements. Held by TCRdb, this immuneACCESS table contains in-frame sequences only and omits some clones. Under half of the omission traces to an unresolved V gene where checked; the cause of the rest is unknown. The V and J calls and the clone size are those of that table, but D and trimming were determined from the DNA. This sample is represented by 120,000 or so clones; 88% of them were singletons. 6.5% to 9% of the sample lies in the top ten.

From a lookup of the germline V gene (reference sequence), CDR1 and CDR2 are SGHKS and YYEKEE. V is shortened by 5 bases, J by 2 bases, and the region joining them spans 11 bases. Taken from cysteine to phenylalanine, the CDR3 has 13 residues. The DNA shown is the 39-base CDR3, in frame from base 1. Whole blood was collected in K2EDTA tubes by collaborating institutions according to the institutions' own protocols. For TCRbeta analysis, collaborator samples were shipped as frozen whole blood, as isolated PBMCs, or as DNA extracted from either sample type. The TCR was taken from a middle-aged man with acute or convalescent COVID-19. The chain links TRBV5-5 with TRBJ2-7; matching of 6 bases hints at TRBD1 as the D gene. The sequencing sample was made of peripheral blood. The CDR3 in this case is CASSLRDTYEQYF. The base sequence is TGTGCCAGCAGTCTCCGGGACACCTACGAGCAGTACTTC.